This is a list of T cell receptor beta chains from one sample in a study of metastatic and nonmetastatic thyroid tumors. TCRdb re-clonotyped the PCR reads through MiXCR. Of 7,000 to 9,500 clones in the sample, around a third were seen once. The sequencing sample was made of tumor tissue. These receptors all come from a female donor with papillary thyroid cancer or a benign thyroid nodule (not recorded which). Some clones in this sample may be carry-over from other donors' samples. The CDR3 runs from the conserved cysteine through the conserved F or W. The order of the fields is clone size, D gene, V gene, J gene, CDR3 protein, CDR3 DNA. The D gene is left open where the match is weak. Some rows have no size entry. The others give once, few or many, or a class for an expanded clone.

few	TRBD1	TRBV28	TRBJ2-7	CASSLVLDRGGYEQYF	TGTGCCAGCAGTTTGGTCCTCGACAGGGGGGGCTACGAGCAGTACTTC
few	TRBD1	TRBV27	TRBJ2-6	CASSLQGAGFSGANVLTF	TGTGCCAGCAGTCTACAGGGGGCGGGTTTCTCTGGGGCCAACGTCCTGACTTTC
.	TRBD2	TRBV9	TRBJ2-3	CASNGLAGGPTDTQYF	TGTGCCAGCAATGGACTAGCGGGGGGGCCCACAGATACGCAGTATTTT
few	TRBD1	TRBV12-3/TRBV12-4	TRBJ1-1	CASTRPGQGITEAFF	TGTGCCAGCACGCGACCGGGACAGGGGATCACTGAAGCTTTCTTT
.	TRBD1	TRBV28	TRBJ1-5	CASSLRQGNSNQPQHF	TGTGCCAGCAGTCTACGACAGGGCAATAGCAATCAGCCCCAGCATTTT
.	TRBD1	TRBV6-1	TRBJ1-1	CASSGQGVEAFF	TGTGCCAGCAGCGGACAGGGGGTTGAAGCTTTCTTT
.	.	TRBV12-3/TRBV12-4	TRBJ2-7	CASSLQDYEQYF	TGTGCCAGCAGTCTACAGGATTACGAGCAGTACTTC
.	TRBD1	TRBV4-2	TRBJ2-1	CASSQKGAEQFF	TGTGCCAGCAGCCAAAAGGGGGCTGAGCAGTTCTTC
.	.	TRBV28	TRBJ2-7	CASSFVGGVYEQYF	TGTGCCAGCAGTTTTGTGGGAGGTGTCTACGAGCAGTACTTC
.	.	TRBV12-3/TRBV12-4	TRBJ2-4	CASSLVSNIQYF	TGTGCCAGCAGTTTAGTTTCGAACATTCAGTACTTC
few	TRBD1	TRBV6-1	TRBJ2-5	CASRPSGQQETQYF	TGTGCCAGCAGACCCTCGGGACAGCAAGAGACCCAGTACTTC
few	.	TRBV10-1	TRBJ1-2	CASSEDLETGYTF	TGCGCCAGCAGTGAGGATCTGGAAACTGGCTACACCTTC
medium-sized	.	TRBV2	TRBJ1-2	CASSVGVRGNYGYTF	TGTGCCAGCTCCGTGGGCGTGCGGGGTAACTATGGCTACACCTTC
.	.	TRBV5-1	TRBJ2-7	CASSLASRTSYEQYF	TGCGCCAGCAGCTTGGCATCAAGGACCTCCTACGAGCAGTACTTC
.	.	TRBV11-2	TRBJ2-3	CASSFRGLLVKTDTQYF	TGTGCCAGCAGCTTTCGAGGGCTTCTTGTCAAAACAGATACGCAGTATTTT
few	.	TRBV28	TRBJ1-1	CASTEPGGPHTEAFF	TGTGCCAGCACTGAGCCGGGGGGACCGCACACTGAAGCTTTCTTT
few	TRBD1	TRBV12-3/TRBV12-4	TRBJ2-1	CASGTGTVNEQFF	TGTGCCAGCGGAACGGGGACAGTCAATGAGCAGTTCTTC
.	.	TRBV28	TRBJ1-1	CASKERAGTEAFF	TGTGCCAGCAAAGAGAGGGCGGGCACTGAAGCTTTCTTT
few	.	TRBV2	TRBJ2-2	CASIRDSPGELFF	TGTGCCAGCATAAGGGATTCCCCCGGGGAGCTGTTTTTT
.	TRBD1	TRBV12-3/TRBV12-4	TRBJ2-7	CASSLQRQGRSYEQYF	TGTGCCAGCAGTTTACAACGACAGGGGCGTTCCTACGAGCAGTACTTC
.	.	TRBV19	TRBJ2-1	CASSGDFKFF	TGTGCCAGTAGTGGGGATTTCAAGTTCTTC
.	TRBD1	TRBV6-1	TRBJ2-7	CASSWGQGAYEQYF	TGTGCCAGCAGCTGGGGACAGGGGGCCTACGAGCAGTACTTC
.	.	TRBV5-1	TRBJ1-2	CASSFGQIYGYTF	TGCGCCAGCAGCTTTGGACAGATTTATGGCTACACCTTC
few	.	TRBV19	TRBJ2-1	CASRQDGTNEQFF	TGTGCCAGTAGGCAGGACGGGACAAATGAGCAGTTCTTC
few	TRBD2	TRBV28	TRBJ2-7	CASSSKILAGAYEQYF	TGTGCCAGCAGTTCCAAGATCCTAGCGGGGGCCTACGAGCAGTACTTC
medium-sized	.	TRBV5-1	TRBJ2-3	CASSLHRGAGADTQYF	TGCGCCAGCAGCTTACACCGGGGGGCGGGTGCAGATACGCAGTATTTT
.	.	TRBV28	TRBJ1-1	CASSFGTVNTEAFF	TGTGCCAGCAGTTTTGGGACGGTGAACACTGAAGCTTTCTTT
once	TRBD1	TRBV13	TRBJ2-7	CASSPRPGTGAEQYF	TGTGCCAGCAGCCCACGTCCCGGGACAGGGGCCGAGCAGTACTTC
.	TRBD1	TRBV20-1	TRBJ1-1	CSARDRRGQGGMPEAFF	TGCAGTGCTAGAGATCGCCGGGGACAGGGGGGGATGCCTGAAGCTTTCTTT
medium-sized	TRBD2	TRBV11-2	TRBJ2-1	CASSFRDYYYNEQFF	TGTGCCAGCAGTTTCCGGGACTATTATTACAATGAGCAGTTCTTC
.	TRBD2	TRBV20-1	TRBJ2-3	CSARDLAGTTDTQYF	TGCAGTGCTAGAGACCTAGCGGGAACCACAGATACGCAGTATTTT
.	TRBD1	TRBV28	TRBJ1-6	CASSLRQGPQTRTGGNSPLHF	TGTGCCAGCAGTTTGCGTCAAGGTCCCCAGACGCGGACAGGGGGTAATTCACCCCTCCACTTT
.	.	TRBV12-3/TRBV12-4	TRBJ1-2	CASSRGTSHTF	TGTGCCAGCAGCCGCGGGACATCCCACACCTTC
few	TRBD1	TRBV6-2/TRBV6-3	TRBJ2-3	CASSLDRDGTDTQYF	TGTGCCAGCAGCCTCGACAGGGACGGGACAGATACGCAGTATTTT
.	TRBD1	TRBV11-2	TRBJ2-5	CASSDTGQGAGKGQETQYF	TGTGCCAGCAGCGACACTGGACAGGGGGCGGGAAAGGGTCAAGAGACCCAGTACTTC
medium-sized	.	TRBV3-1	TRBJ1-6	CASSQELGGWSPLHF	TGTGCCAGCAGCCAAGAACTTGGGGGGTGGTCACCCCTCCACTTT
.	TRBD1	TRBV28	TRBJ1-2	CASSLLPLAGGRNYGYTF	TGTGCCAGCAGTTTATTACCCCTGGCAGGGGGCAGAAACTATGGCTACACCTTC
.	.	TRBV10-3	TRBJ2-3	CAISRPSPSTDTQYF	TGTGCCATCAGTAGACCCAGTCCTAGCACAGATACGCAGTATTTT
.	.	TRBV6-1	TRBJ1-1	CASSEGVREAFF	TGTGCCAGCAGTGAAGGGGTCAGGGAAGCTTTCTTT
.	.	TRBV28	TRBJ2-2	CASSLIRASDASSNTGELFF	TGTGCCAGCAGTTTAATCCGGGCAAGCGACGCCAGCTCGAACACCGGGGAGCTGTTTTTT
once	.	TRBV10-2	TRBJ2-2	CASTPYKDRNTGELFF	TGCGCCAGCACCCCTTATAAGGACAGGAACACCGGGGAGCTGTTTTTT
.	.	TRBV19	TRBJ1-1	CASSIRNTEAFF	TGTGCCAGTAGTATCAGGAACACTGAAGCTTTCTTT
.	TRBD2	TRBV6-1	TRBJ2-7	CASIPGGPYEQYF	TGTGCCAGCATCCCGGGAGGTCCCTACGAGCAGTACTTC
.	TRBD1	TRBV11-1	TRBJ2-1	CASSLVGQGPNNEQFF	TGTGCCAGCAGCTTAGTCGGACAGGGGCCTAACAATGAGCAGTTCTTC
many	TRBD1	TRBV3-1	TRBJ1-3	CASSPDRRGPGNTIYF	TGTGCCAGCAGTCCCGACCGCAGGGGGCCAGGAAACACCATATATTTT
medium-sized	.	TRBV18	TRBJ1-1	CASSPSRGGDTEAFF	TGTGCCAGCTCACCATCCCGAGGGGGAGACACTGAAGCTTTCTTT
few	.	TRBV27	TRBJ2-7	CASSYDRFSYEQYF	TGTGCCAGCAGTTATGACAGGTTCTCCTACGAGCAGTACTTC
medium-sized	TRBD2	TRBV20-1	TRBJ2-1	CSARDRALAGAPNEQFF	TGCAGTGCTAGAGATCGGGCACTAGCGGGAGCCCCCAATGAGCAGTTCTTC
few	TRBD2	TRBV27	TRBJ2-1	CASSGTSGRSHEQFF	TGTGCCAGCAGTGGAACTAGCGGGAGGTCCCATGAGCAGTTCTTC
.	TRBD2	TRBV27	TRBJ2-2	CASSPPSGRVTGELFF	TGTGCCAGCAGTCCGCCCTCAGGGAGGGTAACCGGGGAGCTGTTTTTT
few	.	TRBV6-1	TRBJ2-7	CATLPEAKGGGYEQYF	TGTGCCACCCTTCCGGAGGCGAAGGGGGGCGGGTACGAGCAGTACTTC
once	.	TRBV5-5	TRBJ1-5	CASSLATGNQPQHF	TGTGCCAGCAGCTTGGCCACAGGTAATCAGCCCCAGCATTTT
.	TRBD2	TRBV15	TRBJ2-3	CATGASGQDTQYF	TGTGCCACCGGAGCTAGCGGACAAGATACGCAGTATTTT